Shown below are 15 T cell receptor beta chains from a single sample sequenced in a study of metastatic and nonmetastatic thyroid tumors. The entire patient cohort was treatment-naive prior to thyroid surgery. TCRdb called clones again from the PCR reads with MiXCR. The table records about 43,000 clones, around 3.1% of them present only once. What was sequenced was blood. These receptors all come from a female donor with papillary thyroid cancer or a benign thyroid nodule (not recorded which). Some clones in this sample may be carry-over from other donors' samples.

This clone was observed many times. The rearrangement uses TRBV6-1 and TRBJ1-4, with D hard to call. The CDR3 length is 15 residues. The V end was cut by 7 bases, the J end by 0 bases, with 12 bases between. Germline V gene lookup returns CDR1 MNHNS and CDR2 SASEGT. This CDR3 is CASTQTAATNEKLFF. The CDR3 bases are TGTGCCAGCACCCAGACGGCTGCAACTAATGAAAAACTGTTTTTT.

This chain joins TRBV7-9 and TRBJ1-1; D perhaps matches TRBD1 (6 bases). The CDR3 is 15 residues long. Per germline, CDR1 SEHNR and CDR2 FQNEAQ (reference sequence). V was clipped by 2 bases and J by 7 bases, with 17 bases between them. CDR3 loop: CASSLTPGTPLEAFF. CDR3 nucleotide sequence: TGTGCCAGCAGCTTAACCCCCGGGACACCGCTTGAAGCTTTCTTT.

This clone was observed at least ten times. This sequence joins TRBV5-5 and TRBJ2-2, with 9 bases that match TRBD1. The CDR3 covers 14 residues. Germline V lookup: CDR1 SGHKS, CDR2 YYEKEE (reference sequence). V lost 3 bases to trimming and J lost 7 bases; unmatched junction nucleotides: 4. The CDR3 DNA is TGTGCCAGCAGCTCCGGACAGGGGAGCGGGGAGCTGTTTTTT. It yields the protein CASSSGQGSGELFF.

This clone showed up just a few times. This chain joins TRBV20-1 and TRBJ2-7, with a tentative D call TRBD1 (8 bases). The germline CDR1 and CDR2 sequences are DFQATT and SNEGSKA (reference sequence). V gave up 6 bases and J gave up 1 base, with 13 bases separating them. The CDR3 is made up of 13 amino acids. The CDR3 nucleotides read TGCAGTGCAAACAGGGGGGGATCCTACGAGCAGTACTTC. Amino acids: CSANRGGSYEQYF.

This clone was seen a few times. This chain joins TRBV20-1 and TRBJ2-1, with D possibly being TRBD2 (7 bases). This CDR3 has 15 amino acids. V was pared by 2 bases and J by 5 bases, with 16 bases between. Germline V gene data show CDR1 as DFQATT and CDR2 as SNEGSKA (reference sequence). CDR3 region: CSARPRGGANNEQFF. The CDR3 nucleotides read TGCAGTGCTAGACCCCGTGGGGGGGCGAACAATGAGCAGTTCTTC.

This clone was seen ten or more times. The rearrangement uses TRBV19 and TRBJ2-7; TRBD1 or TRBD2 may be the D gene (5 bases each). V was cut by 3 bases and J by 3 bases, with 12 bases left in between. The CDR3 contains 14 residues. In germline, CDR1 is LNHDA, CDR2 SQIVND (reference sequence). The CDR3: CASSIGAGRYEQYF. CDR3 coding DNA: TGTGCCAGTAGTATCGGGGCAGGGCGCTACGAGCAGTACTTC.

DNA of the CDR3: TGTGCCAGCAGTGACTGGATCTCTGGAAACACCATATATTTT. This codes for CASSDWISGNTIYF. This rearrangement joins TRBV6-4 to TRBJ1-3, with unresolved D. Germline CDR1 and CDR2: MRHNA and SNTAGT. The V gene lost 1 base and the J gene lost 0 bases, with 4 bases spanning the gap. This CDR3 is 14 amino acids long.

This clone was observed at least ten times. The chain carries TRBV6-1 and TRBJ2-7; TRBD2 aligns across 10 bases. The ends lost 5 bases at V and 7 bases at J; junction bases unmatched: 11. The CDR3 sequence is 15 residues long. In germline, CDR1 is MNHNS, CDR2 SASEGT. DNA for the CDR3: TGTGCCAGCAGTCAACGACTAGCGGGTCTTGGAGAGCAGTACTTC. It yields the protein CASSQRLAGLGEQYF.

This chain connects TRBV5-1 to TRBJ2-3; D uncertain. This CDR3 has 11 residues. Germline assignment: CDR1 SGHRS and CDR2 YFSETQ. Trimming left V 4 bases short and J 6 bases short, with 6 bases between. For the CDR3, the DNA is TGCGCCAGCAGCAACCTTGATACGCAGTATTTT. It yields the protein CASSNLDTQYF.

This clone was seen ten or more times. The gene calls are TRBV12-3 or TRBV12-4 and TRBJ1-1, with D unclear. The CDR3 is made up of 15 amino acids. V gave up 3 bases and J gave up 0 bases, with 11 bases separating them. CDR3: CASSFRVGVNTEAFF. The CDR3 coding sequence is TGTGCCAGCAGTTTCCGGGTAGGAGTGAACACTGAAGCTTTCTTT.

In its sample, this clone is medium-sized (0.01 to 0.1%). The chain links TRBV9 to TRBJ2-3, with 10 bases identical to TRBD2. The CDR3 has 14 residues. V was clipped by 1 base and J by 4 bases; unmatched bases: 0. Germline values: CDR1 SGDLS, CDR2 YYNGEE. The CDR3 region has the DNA TGTGCCAGCAGCGTACTAGCGGGAGCAGATACGCAGTATTTT. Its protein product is CASSVLAGADTQYF.

CDR3 in DNA: TGTGCCAGCAGTCCCGCGACGAGGAGCTCCTACAATGAGCAGTTCTTC. Translated, it gives CASSPATRSSYNEQFF. The gene calls are TRBV28 and TRBJ2-1, with D hard to call. The CDR3 runs to 16 residues. V dropped 5 bases and J dropped 0 bases, with 14 bases sitting between them. Germline V lookup: CDR1 MDHEN, CDR2 SYDVKM.

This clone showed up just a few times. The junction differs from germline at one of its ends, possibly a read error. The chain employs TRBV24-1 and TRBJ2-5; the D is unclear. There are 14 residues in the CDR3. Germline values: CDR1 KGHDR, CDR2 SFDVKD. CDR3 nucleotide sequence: TGTGGCACCAGTGATAGGGATTACTCAGAGACCCAGTACTTC. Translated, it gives CGTSDRDYSETQYF.

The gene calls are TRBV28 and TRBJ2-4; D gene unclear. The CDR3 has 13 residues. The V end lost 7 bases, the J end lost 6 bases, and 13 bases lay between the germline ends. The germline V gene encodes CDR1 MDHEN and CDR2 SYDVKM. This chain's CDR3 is CASTLGWGNIQYF. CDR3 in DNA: TGTGCCAGCACCCTGGGGTGGGGAAACATTCAGTACTTC.

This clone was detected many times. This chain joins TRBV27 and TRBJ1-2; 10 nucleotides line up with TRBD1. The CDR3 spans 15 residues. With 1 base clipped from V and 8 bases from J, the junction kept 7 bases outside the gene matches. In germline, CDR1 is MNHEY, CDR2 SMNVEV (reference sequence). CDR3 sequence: CASSLFGQGGGGYTF. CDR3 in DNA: TGTGCCAGCAGTTTATTCGGACAGGGGGGTGGGGGCTACACCTTC.